The present entry profiles one TCR beta chain with its context. Here immunoSEQ multiplex PCR was the method, and the copy in TCRdb shows in-frame clones only, minus some. The sample records approximately 71,000 clones, around nine tenths being singletons. The entry originates in a study of T cell changes during pregnancy in multiple sclerosis. V trimming: 6 bases; J trimming: 0 bases; junction bases outside the gene matches: 8. CDR1 is MDHEN and CDR2 is SYDVKM in the germline V gene. The CDR3 is 15 amino acids. The sample in question was peripheral blood, obtained in the second trimester of pregnancy. The receptor comes from a female donor with multiple sclerosis, enrolled in a pregnancy study. The chain is built from TRBV28 and TRBJ2-7, with 7 bases identical to TRBD1. This CDR3 is CASRPDRDISYEQYF. The DNA of the CDR3 is TGTGCCAGCAGGCCCGACAGGGACATCTCCTACGAGCAGTACTTC.